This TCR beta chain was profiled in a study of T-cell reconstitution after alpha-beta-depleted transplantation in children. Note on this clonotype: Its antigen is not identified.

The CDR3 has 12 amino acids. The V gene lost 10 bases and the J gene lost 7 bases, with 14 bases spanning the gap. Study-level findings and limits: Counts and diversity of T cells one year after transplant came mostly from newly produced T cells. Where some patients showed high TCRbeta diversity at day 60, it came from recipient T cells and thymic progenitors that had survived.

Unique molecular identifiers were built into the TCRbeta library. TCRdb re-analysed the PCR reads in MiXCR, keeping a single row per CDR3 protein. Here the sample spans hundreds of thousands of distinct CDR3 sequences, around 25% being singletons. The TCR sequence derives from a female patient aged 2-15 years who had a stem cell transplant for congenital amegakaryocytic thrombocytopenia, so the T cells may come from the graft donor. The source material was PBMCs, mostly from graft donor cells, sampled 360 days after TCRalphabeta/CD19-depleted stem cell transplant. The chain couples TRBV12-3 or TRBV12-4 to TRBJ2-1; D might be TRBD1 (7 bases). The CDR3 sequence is CATTEGANEQFF. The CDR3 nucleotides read TGTGCCACCACGGAGGGGGCGAATGAGCAGTTCTTC.